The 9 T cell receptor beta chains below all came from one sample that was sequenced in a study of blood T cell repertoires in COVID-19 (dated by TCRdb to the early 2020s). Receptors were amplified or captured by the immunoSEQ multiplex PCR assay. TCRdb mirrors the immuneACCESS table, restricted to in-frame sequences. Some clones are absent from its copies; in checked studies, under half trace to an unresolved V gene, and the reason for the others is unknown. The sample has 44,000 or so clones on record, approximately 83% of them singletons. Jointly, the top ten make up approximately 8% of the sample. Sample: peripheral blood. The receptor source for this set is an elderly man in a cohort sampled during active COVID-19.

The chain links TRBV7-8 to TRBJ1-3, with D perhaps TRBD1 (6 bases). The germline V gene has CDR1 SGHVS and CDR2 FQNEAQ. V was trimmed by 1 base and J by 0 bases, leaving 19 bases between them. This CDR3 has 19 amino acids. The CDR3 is CASSLDSSGTGLSGNTIYF. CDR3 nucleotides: TGTGCCAGCAGCTTAGATTCGAGTGGTACAGGGCTCTCTGGAAACACCATATATTTT.

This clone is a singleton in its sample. In DNA form, the CDR3 reads TGTGCCACCAGCAGAGATAAGGGGGTGAATTCACCCCTCCACTTT. The encoded protein is CATSRDKGVNSPLHF. This chain uses TRBV15 with TRBJ1-6, with D maybe TRBD1 (6 bases). Germline V gene lookup returns CDR1 LNHNV and CDR2 YYDKDF (reference sequence). This CDR3 comprises 15 residues. Trimming removed 0 bases at V and 7 bases at J, with 10 bases between.

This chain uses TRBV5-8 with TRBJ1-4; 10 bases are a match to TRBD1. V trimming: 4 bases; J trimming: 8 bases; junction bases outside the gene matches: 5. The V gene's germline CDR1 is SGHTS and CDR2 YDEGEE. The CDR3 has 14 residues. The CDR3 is CASSPRQGAEKLFF. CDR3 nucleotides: TGTGCCAGCAGCCCCCGACAGGGGGCCGAAAAACTGTTTTTT. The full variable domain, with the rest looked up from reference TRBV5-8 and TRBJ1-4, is EAGVTQSPTHLIKTRGQQATLRCSPISGHTSVYWYQQALGLGLQFLLWYDEGEERNRGNFPPRFSGRQFPNYSSELNVNALELEDSALYLCASSPRQGAEKLFFGSGTQLSVL.

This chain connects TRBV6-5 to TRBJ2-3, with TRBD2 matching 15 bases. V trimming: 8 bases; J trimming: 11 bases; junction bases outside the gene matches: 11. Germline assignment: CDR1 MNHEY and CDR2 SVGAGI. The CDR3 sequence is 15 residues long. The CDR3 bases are TGTGCCAGCTACGGACTAGCGGGGGGGGCTGTGGGGCAGTATTTT. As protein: CASYGLAGGAVGQYF.

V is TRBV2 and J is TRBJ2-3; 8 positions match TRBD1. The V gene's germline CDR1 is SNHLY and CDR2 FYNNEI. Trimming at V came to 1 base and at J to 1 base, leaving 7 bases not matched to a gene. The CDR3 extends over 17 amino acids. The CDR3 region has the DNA TGTGCCAGCAGTGAAGTGACGATACAGGGGGGCACAGATACGCAGTATTTT. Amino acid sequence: CASSEVTIQGGTDTQYF.

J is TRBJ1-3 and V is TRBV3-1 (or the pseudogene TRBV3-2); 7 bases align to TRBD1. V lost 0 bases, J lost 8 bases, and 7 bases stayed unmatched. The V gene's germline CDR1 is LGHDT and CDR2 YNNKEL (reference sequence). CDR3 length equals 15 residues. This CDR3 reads CASSQDGQGVYTIYF. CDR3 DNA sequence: TGTGCCAGCAGCCAAGATGGCCAGGGGGTTTACACCATATATTTT.

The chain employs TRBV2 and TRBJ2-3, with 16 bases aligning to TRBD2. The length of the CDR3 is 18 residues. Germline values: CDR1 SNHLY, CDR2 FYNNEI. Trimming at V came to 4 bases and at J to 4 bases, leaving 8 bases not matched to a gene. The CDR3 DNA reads TGTGCCAGCAGTGTAATGGGACTAGCGGGGGGGAGCGCAGATACGCAGTATTTT. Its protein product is CASSVMGLAGGSADTQYF.

The CDR3 DNA follows: TGTGCCAGCAGTGCCCCCAGGGGGAGAGTAAACATTCAGTACTTC. It translates to CASSAPRGRVNIQYF. The chain couples TRBV28 to TRBJ2-4, with 7 bases aligning to TRBD1. The CDR3 consists of 15 residues. Germline CDR1 reads MDHEN; CDR2 reads SYDVKM. Germline trimming cut 5 bases from V and 6 bases from J; bases unmatched to any gene: 10.

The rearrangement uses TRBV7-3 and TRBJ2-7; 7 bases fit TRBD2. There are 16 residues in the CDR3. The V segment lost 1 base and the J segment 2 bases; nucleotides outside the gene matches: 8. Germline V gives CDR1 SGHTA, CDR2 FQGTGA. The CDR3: CASSLNPGTNTYEQYF. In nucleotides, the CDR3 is TGTGCCAGCAGCTTAAACCCAGGGACTAATACCTACGAGCAGTACTTC.